Below, one T cell receptor (beta chain) is given with its context. The antigen is undetermined. Libraries of TCR beta came from quantitative 5'-RACE with molecular barcodes. TCRdb recomputed calls from the 5' RACE reads with MiXCR, one row per CDR3 protein. There are about 140,000 distinct CDR3 sequences in the sample; roughly 8% occur only once, and less than 7.5% lies in the top ten. The source of the sample is a study of CD8 T cells in ankylosing spondylitis. With 4 bases removed from V and 4 bases from J, the gap between germline ends came to 13 bases. CDR1 is LGHNA and CDR2 is YSLEER in the germline V gene. The CDR3 contains 14 residues. The study's findings and limits: What appeared characteristic of ankylosing spondylitis blood was a TCR beta motif of several highly homologous variants.

Sequenced sample: synovial fluid, either unsorted or a sorted T cell fraction (not recorded which). The TCR comes from a male donor with ankylosing spondylitis. The gene calls are TRBV4-3 and TRBJ2-5, with D tentatively TRBD1 or TRBD2 (6 bases each). The CDR3 DNA follows: TGCGCCAGCAGCCCCACAGGGCGGGGAGAGACCCAGTACTTC. Translation: CASSPTGRGETQYF.